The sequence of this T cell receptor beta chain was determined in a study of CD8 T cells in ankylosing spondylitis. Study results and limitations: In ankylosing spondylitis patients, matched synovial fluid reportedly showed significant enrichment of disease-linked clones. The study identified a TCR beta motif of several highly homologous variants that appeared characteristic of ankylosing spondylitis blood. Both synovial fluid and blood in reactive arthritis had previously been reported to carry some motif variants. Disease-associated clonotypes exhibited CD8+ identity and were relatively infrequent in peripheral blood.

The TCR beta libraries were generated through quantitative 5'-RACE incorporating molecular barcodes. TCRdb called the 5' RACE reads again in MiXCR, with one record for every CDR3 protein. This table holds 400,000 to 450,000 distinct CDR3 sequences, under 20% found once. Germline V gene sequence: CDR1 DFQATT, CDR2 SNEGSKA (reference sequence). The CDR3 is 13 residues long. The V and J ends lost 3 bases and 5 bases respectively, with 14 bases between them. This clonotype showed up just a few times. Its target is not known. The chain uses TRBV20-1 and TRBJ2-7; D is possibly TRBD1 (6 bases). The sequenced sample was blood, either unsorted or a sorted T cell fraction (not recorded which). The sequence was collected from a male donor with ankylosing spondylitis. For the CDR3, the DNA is TGCAGTGCTAGTGGGCAGGGGAACGACGAGCAGTACTTC. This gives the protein CSASGQGNDEQYF.